These 6 T cell receptor beta chains originate from one sample sequenced in a study of shared clonotypes between healthy human individuals. Clones were sequenced by immunoSEQ multiplex PCR, and TCRdb holds only the in-frame ones, with some missing. The sample lists roughly 380,000 clones; about 97% were seen once. Sequencing was carried out using memory CD8+ T cells sorted from blood. Subset of the sample: CD45RO+ cells pooled with CCR7-negative TemRA cells. All receptors come from a man younger than 40 in good health.

V gene TRBV6-1 combines with J gene TRBJ2-5; D is uncertain. The CDR3 covers 12 residues. With 2 bases removed from V and 5 bases from J, the gap between germline ends came to 6 bases. CDR1 MNHNS and CDR2 SASEGT come from the germline V gene. The CDR3 nucleotides read TGTGCCAGCAGTGAAACTGGCGAGACCCAGTACTTC. It encodes CASSETGETQYF.

The chain links TRBV27 to TRBJ2-7; D is tentatively TRBD1 or TRBD2 (6 bases each). Deletions cut 6 bases from V and 7 bases from J, with 22 bases between. The CDR3 runs 15 residues. Germline CDR1 is MNHEY and CDR2 is SMNVEV (reference sequence). CDR3 sequence reads: CASSPFGGSLGEQYF. CDR3 DNA: TGTGCCAGCAGCCCCTTCGGGGGCTCGTTAGGTGAGCAGTACTTC.

The V and J genes are TRBV30 and TRBJ2-6; D call uncertain. Germline-derived CDR1 and CDR2 are GTSNPN and SVGIG (reference sequence). Trimming stripped 4 bases from V and 0 bases from J, with 4 bases between. CDR3 length: 13 amino acids. CDR3 sequence (DNA): TGTGCCTGGATGAGCTCTGGGGCCAACGTCCTGACTTTC. Amino acids: CAWMSSGANVLTF.

This rearrangement joins TRBV7-2 to TRBJ2-1; D gene unclear. The V gene's germline CDR1 is SGHTA and CDR2 FQGNSA. Trimming cost V 3 bases and J 2 bases, with 5 bases left between them. This CDR3 is 13 amino acids long. The CDR3 protein is CASSFDTYNEQFF. Here the CDR3 DNA reads TGTGCCAGCAGCTTTGACACCTACAATGAGCAGTTCTTC.

The chain's CDR3 is CASSLGAWTGGYEQYF. DNA for the CDR3: TGCGCCAGCAGCTTGGGGGCGTGGACAGGGGGGTACGAGCAGTACTTC. The rearrangement uses TRBV5-1 and TRBJ2-7, with 10 bases lining up with TRBD1. The CDR3 runs 16 residues. Germline V gene lookup returns CDR1 SGHRS and CDR2 YFSETQ. The V and J ends lost 0 bases and 4 bases, in that order; junction bases with no gene match: 7.

This chain uses TRBV28 with TRBJ1-2, with 9 positions matching TRBD1. From germline, CDR1 is MDHEN and CDR2 SYDVKM. V lost 6 bases, J lost 2 bases, and 7 bases stayed unmatched. The CDR3 is 15 residues long. The CDR3, as DNA: TGTGCCAGCAGGGCTCTTGGACAGGGGAACTATGGCTACACCTTC. Amino acid sequence: CASRALGQGNYGYTF.